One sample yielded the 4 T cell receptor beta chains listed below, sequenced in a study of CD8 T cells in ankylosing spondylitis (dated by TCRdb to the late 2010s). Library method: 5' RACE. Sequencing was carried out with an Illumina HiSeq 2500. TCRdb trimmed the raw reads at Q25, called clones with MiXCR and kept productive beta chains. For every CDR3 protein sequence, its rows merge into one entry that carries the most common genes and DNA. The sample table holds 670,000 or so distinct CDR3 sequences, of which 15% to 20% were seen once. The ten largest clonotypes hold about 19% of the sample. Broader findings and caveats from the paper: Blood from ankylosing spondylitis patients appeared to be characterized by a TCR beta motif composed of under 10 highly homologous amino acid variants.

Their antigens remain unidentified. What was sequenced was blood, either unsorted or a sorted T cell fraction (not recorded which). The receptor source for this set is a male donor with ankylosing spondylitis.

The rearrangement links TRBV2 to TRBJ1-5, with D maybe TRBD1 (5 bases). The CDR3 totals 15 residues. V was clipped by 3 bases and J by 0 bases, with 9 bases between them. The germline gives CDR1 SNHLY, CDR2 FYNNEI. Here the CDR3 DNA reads TGTGCCAGCAGTGACAGGGCTCTTAGCAATCAGCCCCAGCATTTT. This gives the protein CASSDRALSNQPQHF.

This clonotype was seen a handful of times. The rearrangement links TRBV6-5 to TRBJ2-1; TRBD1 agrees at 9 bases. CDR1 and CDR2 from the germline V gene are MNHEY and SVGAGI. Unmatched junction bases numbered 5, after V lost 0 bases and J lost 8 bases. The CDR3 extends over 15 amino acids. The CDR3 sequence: CASSYSIGQGHEQFF. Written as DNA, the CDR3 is TGTGCCAGCAGTTACTCGATCGGACAGGGGCATGAGCAGTTCTTC.

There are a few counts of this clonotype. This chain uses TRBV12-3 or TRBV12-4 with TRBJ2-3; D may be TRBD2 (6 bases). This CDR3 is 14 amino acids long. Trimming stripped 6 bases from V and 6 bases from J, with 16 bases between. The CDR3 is CASSQERTTDTQYF. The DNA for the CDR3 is TGTGCCAGCAGCCAGGAAAGGACTACCGATACGCAGTATTTT.

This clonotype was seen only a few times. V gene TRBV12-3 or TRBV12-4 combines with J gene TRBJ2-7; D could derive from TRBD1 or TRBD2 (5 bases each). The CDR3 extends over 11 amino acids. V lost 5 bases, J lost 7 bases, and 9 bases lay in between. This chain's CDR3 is CASSGGGEQYF. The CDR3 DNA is TGTGCCAGCAGTGGGGGTGGAGAGCAGTACTTC.